One sample yielded the 14 T cell receptor beta chains listed below, sequenced in a study of CD8+ T cells in alopecia areata. RNA extraction was followed by reverse transcription into cDNA, which acted as the sequencing template. Measured with immunoSEQ multiplex PCR; TCRdb has only the in-frame clones, and not every one. Among approximately 150,000 clones listed, roughly 46% were seen once. This material consisted of CD4+ T cells sorted from blood, taken at week 0. These receptors came from a human donor with alopecia areata.

In its sample, this clone was seen a few times. J is TRBJ2-5 and V is TRBV11-2, with TRBD2 as a possible D gene (5 bases). The end of the DNA is better explained by TRBJ2-7, so the J call may be wrong. CDR1 is SGHAT, CDR2 FQNNGV, per germline. The CDR3 extends over 13 amino acids. CDR3 sequence: CASVEFRGYEQYF. The CDR3 bases are TGTGCCAGCGTCGAATTCCGGGGCTACGAGCAGTACTTC.

The gene calls are TRBV5-4 and TRBJ1-4, with 7 bases fitting TRBD1. The ends lost 4 bases at V and 3 bases at J; junction bases unmatched: 6. Per the germline V gene, CDR1 is SGHNT and CDR2 is YYREEE (reference sequence). The CDR3 is 15 amino acids. This CDR3 reads CASSTTGAPNEKLFF. For the CDR3, the DNA is TGTGCCAGCAGCACTACAGGGGCGCCTAATGAAAAACTGTTTTTT.

Concerning this clone itself: Other nucleotide sequences from this sample produce the same CDR3. This sequence joins TRBV5-6 and TRBJ2-2; no definite D call. V lost 0 bases to trimming and J lost 5 bases, with 5 bases between them. This CDR3 contains 13 residues. Germline CDR1 reads SGHDT; CDR2 reads YYEEEE. The CDR3 here is CASSLGRTGELFF. In nucleotides, the CDR3 is TGTGCCAGCAGCTTGGGGAGAACCGGGGAGCTGTTTTTT.

The CDR3 protein is CASSLVEGGGRVAKNIQYF. CDR3 DNA sequence: TGTGCCAGCAGCTTAGTTGAGGGCGGCGGGAGGGTAGCCAAAAACATTCAGTACTTC. The genes are TRBV7-2 and TRBJ2-4; 9 nucleotides align to TRBD2. CDR3 size: 19 residues. Germline assignment: CDR1 SGHTA and CDR2 FQGNSA. Unmatched junction bases numbered 10, after V lost 1 base and J lost 0 bases.

The rearrangement uses TRBV4-3 and TRBJ2-2; D tentatively reads TRBD1 or TRBD2 (6 bases each). This CDR3 contains 14 residues. V lost 4 bases to trimming and J lost 6 bases, with 12 bases between them. The germline V gene encodes CDR1 LGHNA and CDR2 YSLEER. CDR3 loop: CASSRGARAGELFF. CDR3 bases: TGCGCCAGCAGCCGGGGGGCTAGGGCCGGGGAGCTGTTTTTT.

The chain has TRBV29-1 and TRBJ1-2; the match to TRBD1 covers 7 bases. Trimming cost V 6 bases and J 4 bases; bases outside gene matches: 11. The CDR3 is 14 amino acids. Germline assignment: CDR1 SQVTM and CDR2 ANQGSEA. CDR3 in amino acids: CSVDPDRTFYGYTF. CDR3 DNA sequence: TGCAGCGTGGACCCGGACAGGACCTTCTATGGCTACACCTTC.

The table lists this clone with a few counts. V and J are TRBV29-1 and TRBJ2-2; D possibly corresponds to TRBD2 (6 bases). Germline-derived CDR1 and CDR2 are SQVTM and ANQGSEA. The CDR3 consists of 13 residues. Trimming took 7 bases from V and 1 from J, leaving 10 bases between them. The DNA of the CDR3 is TGCAGCGGGGACTTGAGGAACACCGGGGAGCTGTTTTTT. This gives the protein CSGDLRNTGELFF.

This clone came up once. The V and J genes are TRBV7-9 and TRBJ2-1; TRBD2 matches at 8 bases. CDR3 length: 14 residues. Germline values: CDR1 SEHNR, CDR2 FQNEAQ (reference sequence). V trimming: 3 bases; J trimming: 9 bases; junction bases outside the gene matches: 7. The chain's CDR3 is CASSFERERGEQFF. In DNA, the CDR3 is TGTGCCAGCAGCTTTGAGCGGGAGAGGGGTGAGCAGTTCTTC.

The gene calls are TRBV28 and TRBJ2-7, with 12 bases lining up with TRBD2. V was pared by 6 bases and J by 6 bases, with 12 bases of the junction left unmatched. Germline lookup yields CDR1 MDHEN and CDR2 SYDVKM. This CDR3 has 16 amino acids. Written as DNA, the CDR3 is TGTGCCAGCAGCTGGACGACTAGCGGGAGTAGTCGCGAGCAGTACTTC. This sequence encodes CASSWTTSGSSREQYF.

The rearrangement joins TRBV7-2 to TRBJ2-3; D ambiguous. This CDR3 is 15 amino acids long. In germline, CDR1 is SGHTA, CDR2 FQGNSA. V shed 6 bases and J shed 0 bases, with 13 bases lying between them. In nucleotides, the CDR3 is TGTGCCAGCAGTTCCCCTGTCTCTAGCACAGATACGCAGTATTTT. Translated: CASSSPVSSTDTQYF.

This clone was seen only a few times. The chain is built from TRBV2 and TRBJ1-1; D is ambiguous. The CDR3 has 15 residues. With 7 bases removed from V and 1 base from J, the gap between germline ends came to 16 bases. The germline gives CDR1 SNHLY, CDR2 FYNNEI. The CDR3 nucleotides are TGTGCCAGCACCAAAACCCAAGGTCCGAACACTGAAGCTTTCTTT. Residues: CASTKTQGPNTEAFF.

In its sample, this clone was seen once. The chain links TRBV2 to TRBJ1-1; D gene ambiguous. CDR1 and CDR2 from the germline V gene are SNHLY and FYNNEI. Trimming pared 2 bases from V and 1 base from J, leaving 8 bases between. This CDR3 is 14 amino acids long. The CDR3 loop reads CASSERRGNTEAFF. The CDR3, as DNA: TGTGCCAGCAGTGAACGGCGAGGGAACACTGAAGCTTTCTTT.

This sequence joins TRBV28 and TRBJ1-5; 8 bases align to TRBD1. This CDR3 is built from 15 residues. CDR1 is MDHEN, CDR2 SYDVKM, per germline. Losses at the gene ends were 5 bases for V and 7 bases for J; bases not matched to a gene: 10. In nucleotides, the CDR3 is TGTGCCAGCAGTCCCGGCAGGGGGCGGAGGCAGCCCCAGCATTTT. Amino acid sequence: CASSPGRGRRQPQHF.

The rearrangement uses TRBV27 and TRBJ1-5; D unclear. CDR3 length equals 15 residues. Deletions cut 4 bases from V and 7 bases from J, with 17 bases between. CDR1 is MNHEY and CDR2 is SMNVEV in the germline V gene (reference sequence). As DNA, the CDR3 is TGTGCCAGCAGTTCGATATCTTCAGGAACACAGCCCCAGCATTTT. This codes for CASSSISSGTQPQHF.